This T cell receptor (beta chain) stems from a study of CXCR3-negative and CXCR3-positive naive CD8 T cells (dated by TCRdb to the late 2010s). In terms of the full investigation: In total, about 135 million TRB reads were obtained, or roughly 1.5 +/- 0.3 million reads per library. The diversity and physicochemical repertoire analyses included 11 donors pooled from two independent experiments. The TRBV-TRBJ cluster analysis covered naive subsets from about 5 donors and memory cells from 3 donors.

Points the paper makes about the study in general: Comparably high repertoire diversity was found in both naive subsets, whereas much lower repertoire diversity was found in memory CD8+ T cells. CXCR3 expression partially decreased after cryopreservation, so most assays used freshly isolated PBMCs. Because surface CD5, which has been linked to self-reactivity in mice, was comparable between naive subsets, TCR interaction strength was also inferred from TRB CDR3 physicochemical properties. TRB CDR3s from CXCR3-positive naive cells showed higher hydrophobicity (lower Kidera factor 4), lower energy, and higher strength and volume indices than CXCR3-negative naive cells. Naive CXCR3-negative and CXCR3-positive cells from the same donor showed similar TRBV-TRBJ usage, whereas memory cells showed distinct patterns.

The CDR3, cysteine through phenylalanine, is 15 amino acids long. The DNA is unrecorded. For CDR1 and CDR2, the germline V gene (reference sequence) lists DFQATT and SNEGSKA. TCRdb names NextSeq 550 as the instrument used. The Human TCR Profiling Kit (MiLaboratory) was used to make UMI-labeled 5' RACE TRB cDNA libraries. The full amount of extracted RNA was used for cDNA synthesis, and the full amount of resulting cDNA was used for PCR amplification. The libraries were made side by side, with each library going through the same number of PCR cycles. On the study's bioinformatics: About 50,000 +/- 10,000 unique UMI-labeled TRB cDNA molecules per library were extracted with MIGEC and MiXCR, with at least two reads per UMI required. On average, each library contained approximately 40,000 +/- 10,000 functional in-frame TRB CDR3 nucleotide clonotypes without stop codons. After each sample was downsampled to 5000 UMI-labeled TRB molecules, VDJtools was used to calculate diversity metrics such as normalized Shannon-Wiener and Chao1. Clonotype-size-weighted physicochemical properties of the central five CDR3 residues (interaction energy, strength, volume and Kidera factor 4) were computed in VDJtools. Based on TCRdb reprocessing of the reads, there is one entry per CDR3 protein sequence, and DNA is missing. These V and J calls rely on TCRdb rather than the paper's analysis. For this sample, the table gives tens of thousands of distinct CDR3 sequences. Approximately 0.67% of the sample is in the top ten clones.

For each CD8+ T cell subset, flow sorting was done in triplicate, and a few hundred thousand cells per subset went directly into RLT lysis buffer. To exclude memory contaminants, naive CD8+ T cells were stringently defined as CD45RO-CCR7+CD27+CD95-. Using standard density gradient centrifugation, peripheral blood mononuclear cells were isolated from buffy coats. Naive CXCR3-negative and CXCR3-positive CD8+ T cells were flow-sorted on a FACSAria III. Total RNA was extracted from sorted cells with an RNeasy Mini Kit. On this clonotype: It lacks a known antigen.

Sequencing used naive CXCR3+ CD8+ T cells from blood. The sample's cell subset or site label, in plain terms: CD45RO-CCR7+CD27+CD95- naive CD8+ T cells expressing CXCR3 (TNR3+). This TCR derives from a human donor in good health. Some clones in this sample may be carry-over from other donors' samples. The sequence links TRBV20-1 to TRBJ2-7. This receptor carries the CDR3 CSASDPGSDYYEQYF.